The source of this T cell receptor (beta chain) is a study of B cell selection in AIRE deficiency. Study conclusions and caveats: In TCRBV usage, CDR3 length and diversity, patient Tconv and Treg cells matched healthy donors. Healthy donors alone shared approximately 30% of thousands of Treg sequences; patients alone 8.5% to 10%. Around 33% of healthy-shared Treg sequences were found among patient Tconv cells.

The CDR3 spans 16 residues. Trimming removed 3 bases from V and 1 base from J, with 15 bases in between. Germline V lookup: CDR1 KGHSH, CDR2 LQKENI. Sorting defined conventional CD4 T cells as CD4+CD127+. A single count supports this clone. Its antigen remains unknown. Under the authors' procedure: Pooled conventional T cells gave 100,000 to 120,000 patient and about 130,000 donor TCRbeta sequences. Produced via immunoSEQ multiplex PCR; TCRdb's table is partial and in-frame only. The V and J calls and the clone size are those of that table, but D and trimming were determined from the DNA. The data contain roughly 25,000 clones, around 97% of them seen just once; the ten biggest clones take up about 0.2%.

The TCR was taken from a human donor with AIRE deficiency. Input material: conventional CD4+ T cells sorted from PBMCs. This rearrangement joins TRBV18 to TRBJ2-5; D may be TRBD1 (6 bases). CDR3 sequence reads: CASSPLYRERQETQYF. The CDR3 nucleotides read TGTGCCAGCTCACCTCTATACAGGGAACGCCAAGAGACCCAGTACTTC.